This T cell receptor beta chain was documented in a study of blood T cells in healthy people across ages. Study-wide points: The study found more naive CD4+ cells and higher diversity in long-lived than aged donors. The CMV status of each donor remained undetermined, and this could have confounded shifts in expanded clonotypes.

CDR1 is SGHRS and CDR2 is YFSETQ in the germline V gene. With 1 base removed from V and 0 bases from J, the gap between germline ends came to 8 bases. This CDR3 has 14 amino acids. For the second PCR, which ran for 7 to 11 cycles, a sample-barcoded 5' primer and a J-beta primer mix were used. Paired-end reads containing CDR3 totaled no fewer than 2.5 million for each sample. MiXCR was run by TCRdb on the 5' RACE reads, yielding one entry per CDR3 protein. This sample yields about 640,000 distinct CDR3 sequences, of which 45% to 65% are seen a single time; roughly 34% belongs to the top ten. Comments on this clonotype: Its antigen is as yet unknown.

V and J are TRBV5-1 and TRBJ2-7; the D gene is possibly TRBD1 (6 bases). This sequence was found in a man in his sixties in good health. The sample consisted of blood. The CDR3 loop reads CASSLSGASYEQYF. CDR3 coding DNA: TGCGCCAGCAGCTTGTCAGGGGCCTCCTACGAGCAGTACTTC. Full variable domain (remainder filled in from reference TRBV5-1 and TRBJ2-7): KAGVTQTPRYLIKTRGQQVTLSCSPISGHRSVSWYQQTPGQGLQFLFEYFSETQRNKGNFPGRFSGRQFSNSRSEMNVSTLELGDSALYLCASSLSGASYEQYFGPGTRLTVT.